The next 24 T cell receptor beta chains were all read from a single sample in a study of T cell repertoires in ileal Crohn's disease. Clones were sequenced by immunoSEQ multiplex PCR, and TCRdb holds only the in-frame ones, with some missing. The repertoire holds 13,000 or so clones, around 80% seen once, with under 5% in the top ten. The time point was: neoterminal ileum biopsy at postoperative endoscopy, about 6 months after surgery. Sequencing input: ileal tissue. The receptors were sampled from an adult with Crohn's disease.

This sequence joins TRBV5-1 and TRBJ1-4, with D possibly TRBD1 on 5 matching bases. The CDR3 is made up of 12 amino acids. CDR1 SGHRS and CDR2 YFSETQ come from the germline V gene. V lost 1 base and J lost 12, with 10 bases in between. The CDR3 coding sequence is TGCGCCAGCAGCTTGTCAGGGTCCGAACTGTTTTTT. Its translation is CASSLSGSELFF.

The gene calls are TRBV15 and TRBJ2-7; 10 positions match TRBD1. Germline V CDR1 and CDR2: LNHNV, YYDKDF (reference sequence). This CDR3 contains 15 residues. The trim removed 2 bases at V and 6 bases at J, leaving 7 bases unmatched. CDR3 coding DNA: TGTGCCACCAGCAGACCGGGACAGGGGTATGGCGAGCAGTACTTC. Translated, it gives CATSRPGQGYGEQYF.

This CDR3 reads CASSDSGRGGNEQFF. CDR3 in DNA: TGTGCCAGCAGTGACTCGGGGCGAGGGGGCAATGAGCAGTTCTTC. The genes are TRBV6-4 and TRBJ2-1; a possible D gene is TRBD1 (6 bases). This CDR3 region has 15 residues. Trimming stripped 0 bases from V and 6 bases from J, with 12 bases between. Germline V gene sequence: CDR1 MRHNA, CDR2 SNTAGT.

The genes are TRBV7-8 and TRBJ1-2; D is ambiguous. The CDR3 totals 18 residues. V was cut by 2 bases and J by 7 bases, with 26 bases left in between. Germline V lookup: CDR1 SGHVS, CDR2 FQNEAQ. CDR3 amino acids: CASSLRPLGRLNAFGYTF. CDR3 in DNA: TGTGCCAGCAGCTTAAGGCCCTTGGGCAGGCTTAACGCATTTGGCTACACCTTC.

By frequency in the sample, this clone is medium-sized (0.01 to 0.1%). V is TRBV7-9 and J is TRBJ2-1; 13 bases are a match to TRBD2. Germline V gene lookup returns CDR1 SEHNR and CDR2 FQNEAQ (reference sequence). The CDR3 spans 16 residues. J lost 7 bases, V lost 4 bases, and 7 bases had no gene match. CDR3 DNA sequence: TGTGCCAGCAGCTCCCGACTAGCGGGGGGTACAAATGAGCAGTTCTTC. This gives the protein CASSSRLAGGTNEQFF.

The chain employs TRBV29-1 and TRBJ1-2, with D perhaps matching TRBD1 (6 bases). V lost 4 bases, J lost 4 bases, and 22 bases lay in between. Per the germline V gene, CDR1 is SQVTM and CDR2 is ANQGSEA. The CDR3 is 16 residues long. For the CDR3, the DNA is TGCAGCGTTGGAGGGGGGGGAGGCTCCGTAGCCTATGGCTACACCTTC. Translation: CSVGGGGGSVAYGYTF.

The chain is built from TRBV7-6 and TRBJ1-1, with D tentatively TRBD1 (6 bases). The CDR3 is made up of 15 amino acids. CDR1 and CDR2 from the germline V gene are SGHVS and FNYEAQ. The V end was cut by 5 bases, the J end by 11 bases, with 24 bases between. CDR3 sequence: CASSESQGRVLVAFF. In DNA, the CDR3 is TGTGCCAGCAGCGAAAGCCAGGGGCGCGTCTTGGTGGCTTTCTTT.

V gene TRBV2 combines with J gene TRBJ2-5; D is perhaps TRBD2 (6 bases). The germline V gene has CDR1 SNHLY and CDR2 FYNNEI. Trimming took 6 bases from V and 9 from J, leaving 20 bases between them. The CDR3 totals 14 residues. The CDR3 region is CASRDLWTKESQYF. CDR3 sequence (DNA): TGTGCCAGCAGGGACTTGTGGACTAAAGAATCCCAGTACTTC.

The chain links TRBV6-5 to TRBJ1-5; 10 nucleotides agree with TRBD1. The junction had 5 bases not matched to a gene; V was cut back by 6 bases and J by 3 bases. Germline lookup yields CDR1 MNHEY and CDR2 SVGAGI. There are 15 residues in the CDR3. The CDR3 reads CASRLGQGSNQPQHF. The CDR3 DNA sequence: TGTGCCAGCAGGTTGGGACAGGGGTCCAATCAGCCCCAGCATTTT.

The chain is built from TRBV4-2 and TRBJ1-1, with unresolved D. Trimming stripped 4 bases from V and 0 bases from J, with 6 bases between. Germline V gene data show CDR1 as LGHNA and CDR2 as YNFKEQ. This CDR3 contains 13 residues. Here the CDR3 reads CASSLRVNTEAFF. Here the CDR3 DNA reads TGTGCCAGCAGCCTGCGGGTGAACACTGAAGCTTTCTTT.

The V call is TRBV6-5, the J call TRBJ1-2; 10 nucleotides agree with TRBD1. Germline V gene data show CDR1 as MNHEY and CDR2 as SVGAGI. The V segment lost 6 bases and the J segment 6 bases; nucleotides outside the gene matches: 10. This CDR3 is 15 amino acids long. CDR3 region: CASSILGQGTHGYTF. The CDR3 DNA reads TGTGCCAGCAGCATCTTGGGACAGGGGACCCATGGCTACACCTTC.

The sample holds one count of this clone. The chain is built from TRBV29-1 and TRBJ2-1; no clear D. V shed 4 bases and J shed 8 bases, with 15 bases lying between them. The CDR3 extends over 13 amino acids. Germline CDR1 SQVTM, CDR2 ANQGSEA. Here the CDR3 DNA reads TGCAGCGTTGGGCAGGTATGGATGGATGAGCAGTTCTTC. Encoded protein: CSVGQVWMDEQFF.

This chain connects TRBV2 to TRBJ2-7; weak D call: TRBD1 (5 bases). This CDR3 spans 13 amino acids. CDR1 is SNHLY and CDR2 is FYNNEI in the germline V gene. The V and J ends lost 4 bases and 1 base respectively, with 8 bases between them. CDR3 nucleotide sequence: TGTGCCAGCAGTGTGGGGCATTCCTACGAGCAGTACTTC. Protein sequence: CASSVGHSYEQYF.

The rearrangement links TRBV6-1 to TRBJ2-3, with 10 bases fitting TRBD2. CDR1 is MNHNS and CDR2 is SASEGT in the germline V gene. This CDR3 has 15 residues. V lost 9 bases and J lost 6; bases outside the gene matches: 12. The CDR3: CASSRVAGGWDTQYF. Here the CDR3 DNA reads TGTGCCAGTTCTCGGGTAGCGGGGGGTTGGGATACGCAGTATTTT.

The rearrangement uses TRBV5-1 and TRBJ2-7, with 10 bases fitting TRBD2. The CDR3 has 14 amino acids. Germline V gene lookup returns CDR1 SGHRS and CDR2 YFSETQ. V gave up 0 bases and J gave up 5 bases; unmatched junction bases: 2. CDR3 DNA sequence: TGCGCCAGCAGCTTGGGTAGCGGGAGGAACGAGCAGTACTTC. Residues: CASSLGSGRNEQYF.

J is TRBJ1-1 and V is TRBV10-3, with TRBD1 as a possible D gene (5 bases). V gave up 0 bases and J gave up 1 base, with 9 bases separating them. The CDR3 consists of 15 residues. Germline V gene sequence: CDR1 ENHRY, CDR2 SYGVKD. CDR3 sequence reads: CAISESKGKNTEAFF. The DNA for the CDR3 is TGTGCCATCAGTGAGTCGAAGGGGAAGAACACTGAAGCTTTCTTT.

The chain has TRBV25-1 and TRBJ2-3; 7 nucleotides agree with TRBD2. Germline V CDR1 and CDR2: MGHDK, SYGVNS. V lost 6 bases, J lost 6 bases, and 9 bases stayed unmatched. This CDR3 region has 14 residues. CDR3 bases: TGTGCCAGCAGAAGTTGGGGGGGGTGGGATACGCAGTATTTT. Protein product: CASRSWGGWDTQYF. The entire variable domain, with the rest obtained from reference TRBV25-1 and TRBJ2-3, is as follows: EADIYQTPRYLVIGTGKKITLECSQTMGHDKMYWYQQDPGMELHLIHYSYGVNSTEKGDLSSESTVSRIRTEHFPLTLESARPSHTSQYLCASRSWGGWDTQYFGPGTRLTVL.

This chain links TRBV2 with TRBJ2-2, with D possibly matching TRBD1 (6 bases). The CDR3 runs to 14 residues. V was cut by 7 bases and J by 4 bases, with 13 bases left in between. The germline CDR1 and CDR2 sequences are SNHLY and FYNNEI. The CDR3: CASKIGDTTGELFF. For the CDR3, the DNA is TGTGCCAGCAAGATCGGGGACACCACCGGGGAGCTGTTTTTT. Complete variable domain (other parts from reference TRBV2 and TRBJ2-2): EPEVTQTPSHQVTQMGQEVILRCVPISNHLYFYWYRQILGQKVEFLVSFYNNEISEKSEIFDDQFSVERPDGSNFTLKIRSTKLEDSAMYFCASKIGDTTGELFFGEGSRLTVL.

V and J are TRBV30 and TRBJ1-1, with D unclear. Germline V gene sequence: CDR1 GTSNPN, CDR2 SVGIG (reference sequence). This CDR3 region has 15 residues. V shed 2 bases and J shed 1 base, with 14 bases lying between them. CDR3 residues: CAWSPRGPKNTEAFF. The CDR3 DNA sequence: TGTGCCTGGAGTCCCCGAGGTCCGAAGAACACTGAAGCTTTCTTT.

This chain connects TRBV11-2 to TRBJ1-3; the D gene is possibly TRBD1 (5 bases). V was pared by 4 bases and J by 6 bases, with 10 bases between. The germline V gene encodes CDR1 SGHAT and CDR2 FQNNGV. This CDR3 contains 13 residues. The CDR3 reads CASSSAGLNTIYF. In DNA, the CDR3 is TGTGCCAGCAGCTCGGCAGGGTTAAACACCATATATTTT.

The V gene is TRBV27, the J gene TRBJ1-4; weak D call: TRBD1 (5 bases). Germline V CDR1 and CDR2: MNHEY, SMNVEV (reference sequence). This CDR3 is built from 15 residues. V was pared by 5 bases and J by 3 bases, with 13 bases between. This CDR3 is CASSPGIWANEKLFF. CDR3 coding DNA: TGTGCCAGCAGTCCAGGGATTTGGGCTAATGAAAAACTGTTTTTT.

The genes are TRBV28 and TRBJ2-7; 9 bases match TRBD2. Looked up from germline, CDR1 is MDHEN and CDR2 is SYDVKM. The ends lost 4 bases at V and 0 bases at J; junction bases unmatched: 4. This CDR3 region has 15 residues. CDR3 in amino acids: CASSSGTSNSYEQYF. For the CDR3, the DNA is TGTGCCAGCAGTTCCGGGACTAGCAACTCCTACGAGCAGTACTTC. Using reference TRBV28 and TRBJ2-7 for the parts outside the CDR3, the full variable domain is DVKVTQSSRYLVKRTGEKVFLECVQDMDHENMFWYRQDPGLGLRLIYFSYDVKMKEKGDIPEGYSVSREKKERFSLILESASTNQTSMYLCASSSGTSNSYEQYFGPGTRLTVT.

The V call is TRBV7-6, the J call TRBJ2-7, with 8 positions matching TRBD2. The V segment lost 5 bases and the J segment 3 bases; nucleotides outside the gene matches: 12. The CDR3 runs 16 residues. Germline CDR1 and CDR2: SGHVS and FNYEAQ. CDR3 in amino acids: CASSPRLASGFYEQYF. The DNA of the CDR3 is TGTGCCAGCAGCCCCCGCTTGGCTAGCGGGTTCTACGAGCAGTACTTC.

CDR3 loop: CASSLGDCTSHEQFF. In nucleotides, the CDR3 is TGTGCCAGCAGCTTGGGGGACTGTACCTCTCATGAGCAGTTCTTC. The V call is TRBV5-6, the J call TRBJ2-1; D may be TRBD2 (6 bases). The germline V gene has CDR1 SGHDT and CDR2 YYEEEE. The length of the CDR3 is 15 residues. Deletions cut 0 bases from V and 8 bases from J, with 15 bases between. The complete variable domain, with remaining parts taken from reference TRBV5-6 and TRBJ2-1, reads DAGVTQSPTHLIKTRGQQVTLRCSPKSGHDTVSWYQQALGQGPQFIFQYYEEEERQRGNFPDRFSGHQFPNYSSELNVNALLLGDSALYLCASSLGDCTSHEQFFGPGTRLTVL.